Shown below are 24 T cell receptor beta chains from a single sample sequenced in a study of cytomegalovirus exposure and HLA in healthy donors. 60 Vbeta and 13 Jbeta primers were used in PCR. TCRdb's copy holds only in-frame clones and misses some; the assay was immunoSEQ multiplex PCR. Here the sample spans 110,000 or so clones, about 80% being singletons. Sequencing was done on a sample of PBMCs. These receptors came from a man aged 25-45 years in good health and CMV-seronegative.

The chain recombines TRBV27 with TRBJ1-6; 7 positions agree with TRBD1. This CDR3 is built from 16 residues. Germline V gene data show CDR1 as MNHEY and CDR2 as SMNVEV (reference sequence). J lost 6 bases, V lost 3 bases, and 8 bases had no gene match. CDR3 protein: CASSLVTGVVNSPLHF. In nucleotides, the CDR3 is TGTGCCAGCAGTTTGGTTACAGGGGTCGTTAATTCACCCCTCCACTTT.

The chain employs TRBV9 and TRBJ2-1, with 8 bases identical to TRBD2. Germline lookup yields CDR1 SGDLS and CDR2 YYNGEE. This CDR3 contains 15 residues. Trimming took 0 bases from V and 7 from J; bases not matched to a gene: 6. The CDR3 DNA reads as TGTGCCAGCAGCGTAGGGCAGCGGGAGTGGAATGAGCAGTTCTTC. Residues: CASSVGQREWNEQFF.

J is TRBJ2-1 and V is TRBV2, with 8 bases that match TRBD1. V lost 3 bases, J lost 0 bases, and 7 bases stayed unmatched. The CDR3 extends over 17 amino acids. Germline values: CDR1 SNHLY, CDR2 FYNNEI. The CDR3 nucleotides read TGTGCCAGCAGTGACGAGACAGGGGTACTCTCCTACAATGAGCAGTTCTTC. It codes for CASSDETGVLSYNEQFF.

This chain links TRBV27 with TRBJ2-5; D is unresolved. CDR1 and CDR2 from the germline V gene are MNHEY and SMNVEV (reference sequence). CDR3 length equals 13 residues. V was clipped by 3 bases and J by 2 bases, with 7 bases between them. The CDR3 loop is CASSFQVQETQYF. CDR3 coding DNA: TGTGCCAGCAGTTTTCAGGTTCAAGAGACCCAGTACTTC.

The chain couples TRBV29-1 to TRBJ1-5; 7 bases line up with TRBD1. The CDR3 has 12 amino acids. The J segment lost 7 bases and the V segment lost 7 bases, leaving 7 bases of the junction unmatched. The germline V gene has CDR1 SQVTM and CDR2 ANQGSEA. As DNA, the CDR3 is TGCAGCGCCGGAACAGGGGCCCAGCCCCAGCATTTT. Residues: CSAGTGAQPQHF.

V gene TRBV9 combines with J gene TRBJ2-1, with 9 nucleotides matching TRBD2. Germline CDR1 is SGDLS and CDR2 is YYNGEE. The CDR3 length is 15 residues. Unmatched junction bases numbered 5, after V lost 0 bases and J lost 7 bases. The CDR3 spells CASSVGGGAGNEQFF. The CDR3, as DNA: TGTGCCAGCAGCGTAGGCGGGGGGGCCGGTAATGAGCAGTTCTTC.

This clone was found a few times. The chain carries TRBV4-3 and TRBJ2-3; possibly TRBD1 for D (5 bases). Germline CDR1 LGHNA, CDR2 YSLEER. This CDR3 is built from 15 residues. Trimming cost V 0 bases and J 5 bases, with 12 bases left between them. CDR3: CASSQDWQGGDTQYF. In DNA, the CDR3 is TGCGCCAGCAGCCAAGATTGGCAGGGTGGAGATACGCAGTATTTT.

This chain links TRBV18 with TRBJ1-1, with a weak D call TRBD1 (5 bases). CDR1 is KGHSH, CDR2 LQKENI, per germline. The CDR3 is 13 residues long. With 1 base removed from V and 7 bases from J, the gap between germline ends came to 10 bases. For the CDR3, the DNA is TGTGCCAGCTCACCACGCGACAGCCGTGAAGCTTTCTTT. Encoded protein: CASSPRDSREAFF.

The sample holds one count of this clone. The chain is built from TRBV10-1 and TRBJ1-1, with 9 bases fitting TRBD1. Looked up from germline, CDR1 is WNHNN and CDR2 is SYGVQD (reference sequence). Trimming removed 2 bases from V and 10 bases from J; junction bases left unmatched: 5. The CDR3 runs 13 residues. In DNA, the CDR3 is TGCGCCAGCAGTGAGGGACAGGGGTGGCGAGCTTTCTTT. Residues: CASSEGQGWRAFF.

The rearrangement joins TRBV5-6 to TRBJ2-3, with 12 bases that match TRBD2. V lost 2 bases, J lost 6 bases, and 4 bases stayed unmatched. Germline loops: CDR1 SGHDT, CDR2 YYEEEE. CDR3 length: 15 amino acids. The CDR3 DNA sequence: TGTGCCAGCAGCTTTCTAGCGGGAGGGCGGGATACGCAGTATTTT. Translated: CASSFLAGGRDTQYF.

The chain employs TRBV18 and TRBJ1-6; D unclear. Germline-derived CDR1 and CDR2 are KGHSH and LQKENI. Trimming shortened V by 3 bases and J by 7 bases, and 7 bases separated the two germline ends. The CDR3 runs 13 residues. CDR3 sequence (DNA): TGTGCCAGCTCACCGGGCCGGAATTCACCCCTCCACTTT. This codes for CASSPGRNSPLHF.

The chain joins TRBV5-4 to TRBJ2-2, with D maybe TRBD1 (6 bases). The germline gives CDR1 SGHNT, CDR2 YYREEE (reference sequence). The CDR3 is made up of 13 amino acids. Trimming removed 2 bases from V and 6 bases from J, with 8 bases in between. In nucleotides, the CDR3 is TGTGCCAGCAGCTTTACAGGGTCCGGGGAGCTGTTTTTT. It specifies CASSFTGSGELFF.

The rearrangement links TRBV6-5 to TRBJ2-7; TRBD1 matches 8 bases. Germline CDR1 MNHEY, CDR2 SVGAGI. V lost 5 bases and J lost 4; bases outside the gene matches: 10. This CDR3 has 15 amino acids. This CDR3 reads CASSANPGQEYEQYF. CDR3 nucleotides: TGTGCCAGCAGTGCTAATCCGGGACAGGAGTACGAGCAGTACTTC.

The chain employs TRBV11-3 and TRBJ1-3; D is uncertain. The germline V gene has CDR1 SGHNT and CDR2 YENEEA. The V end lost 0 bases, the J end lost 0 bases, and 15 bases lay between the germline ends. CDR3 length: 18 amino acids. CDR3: CASSLDQAGSSSGNTIYF. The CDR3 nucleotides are TGTGCCAGCAGCTTAGATCAAGCGGGAAGCAGCTCTGGAAACACCATATATTTT.

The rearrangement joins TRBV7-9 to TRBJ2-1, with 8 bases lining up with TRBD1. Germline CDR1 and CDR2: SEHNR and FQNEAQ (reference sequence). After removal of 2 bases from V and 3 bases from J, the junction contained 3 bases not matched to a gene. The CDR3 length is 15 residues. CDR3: CASSLLGTGYNEQFF. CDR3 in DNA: TGTGCCAGCAGCTTACTGGGGACAGGCTACAATGAGCAGTTCTTC.

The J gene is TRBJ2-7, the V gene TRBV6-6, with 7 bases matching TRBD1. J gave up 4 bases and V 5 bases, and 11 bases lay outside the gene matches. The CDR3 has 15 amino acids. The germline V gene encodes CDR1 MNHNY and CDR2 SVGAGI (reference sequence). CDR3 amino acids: CASSPTGTVLYEQYF. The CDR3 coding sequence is TGTGCCAGCAGTCCTACCGGGACAGTTTTGTACGAGCAGTACTTC.

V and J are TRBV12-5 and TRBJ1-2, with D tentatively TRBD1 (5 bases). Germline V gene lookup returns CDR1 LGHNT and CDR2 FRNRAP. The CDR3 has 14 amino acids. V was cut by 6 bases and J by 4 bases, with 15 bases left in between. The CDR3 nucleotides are TGTGCTAGTGGCCGGGGACTTCCACTCTATGGCTACACCTTC. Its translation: CASGRGLPLYGYTF.

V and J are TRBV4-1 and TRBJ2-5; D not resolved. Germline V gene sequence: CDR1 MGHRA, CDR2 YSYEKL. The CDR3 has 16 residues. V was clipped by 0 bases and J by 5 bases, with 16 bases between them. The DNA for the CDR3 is TGCGCCAGCAGCCAAGATATAGGCGGTGGGTGGGAGACCCAGTACTTC. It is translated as CASSQDIGGGWETQYF.

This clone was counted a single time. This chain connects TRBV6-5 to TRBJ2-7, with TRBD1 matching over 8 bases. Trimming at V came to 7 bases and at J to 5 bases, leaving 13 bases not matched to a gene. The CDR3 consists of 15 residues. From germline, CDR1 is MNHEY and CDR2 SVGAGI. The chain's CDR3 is CASTKQPGGVNEQYF. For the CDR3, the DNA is TGTGCCAGCACCAAACAGCCAGGGGGCGTGAACGAGCAGTACTTC.

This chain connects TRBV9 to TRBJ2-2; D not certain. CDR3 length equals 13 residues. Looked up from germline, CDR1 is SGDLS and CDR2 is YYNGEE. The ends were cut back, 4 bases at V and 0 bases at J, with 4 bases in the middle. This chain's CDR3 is CASSSSNTGELFF. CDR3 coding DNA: TGTGCCAGCAGCTCCTCGAACACCGGGGAGCTGTTTTTT.

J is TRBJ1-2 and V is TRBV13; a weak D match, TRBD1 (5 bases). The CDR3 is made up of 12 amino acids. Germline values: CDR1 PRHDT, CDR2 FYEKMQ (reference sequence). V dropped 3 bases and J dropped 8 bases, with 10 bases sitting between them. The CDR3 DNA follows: TGTGCCAGCAGCTTGGGGACTTTGGGCTACACCTTC. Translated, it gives CASSLGTLGYTF.

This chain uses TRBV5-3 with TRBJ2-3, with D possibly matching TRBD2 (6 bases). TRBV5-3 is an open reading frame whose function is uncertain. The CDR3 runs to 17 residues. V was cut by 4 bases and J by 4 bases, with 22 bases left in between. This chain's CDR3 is CARSLLLADPSPDTQYF. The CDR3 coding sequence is TGTGCCAGAAGCCTACTCTTAGCGGATCCGAGTCCAGATACGCAGTATTTT.

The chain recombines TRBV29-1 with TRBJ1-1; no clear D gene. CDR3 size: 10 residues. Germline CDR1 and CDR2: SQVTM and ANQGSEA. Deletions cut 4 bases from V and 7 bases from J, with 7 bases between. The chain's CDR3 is CSVGSREAFF. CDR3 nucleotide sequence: TGCAGCGTTGGGAGTCGTGAAGCTTTCTTT.

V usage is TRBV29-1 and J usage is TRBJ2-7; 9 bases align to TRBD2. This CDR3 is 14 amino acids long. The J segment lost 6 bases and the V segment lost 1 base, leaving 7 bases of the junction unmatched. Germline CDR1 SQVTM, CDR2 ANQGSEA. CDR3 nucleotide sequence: TGCAGCGTTGAAGGCGCTAGCGGGAAGGTCGAGCAGTACTTC. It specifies CSVEGASGKVEQYF.